This section outlines one T cell receptor (beta chain) sequence together with its context. This clonotype came up many times. Which antigen it targets is not known. Base qualities are not recorded, but no much larger clone differs from it by a single base. Read against the paper, the sample's treatment or condition label means: allogeneic hematopoietic cell transplantation with graft depleted of TCRalphabeta T cells and CD19 B cells. The children who served as transplant recipients had been given grafts of TCRalphabeta/CD19-depleted allogeneic hematopoietic cells. As encoded in the germline V gene, CDR1 is LGHNA while CDR2 is YSLEER. The CDR3 spans 17 residues, from the cysteine through the phenylalanine. Only the CDR3 region is kept as DNA, spanning 51 bases read in frame from base 1. Trimming at the junction amounts to 2 bases on V and 4 bases on J, and the germline ends lie 19 bases apart. These data come from a study of T-cell reconstitution after alpha-beta-depleted transplantation in children (TCRdb year 2016). The study in broad terms: Using TCR repertoire profiling, the study followed T-cell immune reconstitution in a quantitative way in children after TCRalphabeta/CD19-depleted allogeneic hematopoietic cell transplantation.

The library was built by means of PCR. TCRdb records Illumina HiSeq 2500 as the sequencer. To normalize quantification of the TCRbeta repertoire, the TCR libraries were built with molecular barcoding that relied on unique molecular identifiers. TCRdb reworked the public reads: Q25 trimming with fastp, MiXCR clone assembly, productive beta chains retained. Identical CDR3 proteins give one entry, which carries the most common genes and DNA. This sample holds 90,000 to 120,000 distinct CDR3 sequences; 5.5% to 6.5% were observed only once. Roughly 24% of the sample goes to the ten largest clones. Broad study findings and their caveats: Apparently early alphabetaT-cell count recovery about two months after transplant reportedly relied on only several hundred rapidly expanded clones derived from non-depleted graft cells. In some patients, the high TCRbeta diversity seen at day 60 was put down to recipient T cells and intrathymic progenitors that had survived conditioning. Hyperexpanded clone frequencies declined over subsequent months; after one year, T-cell counts and TCRbeta diversity were mostly attributed to newly produced T cells.

The clonotype comes from a male patient aged 2 to 9 who had a stem cell transplant for acute lymphoblastic leukemia, so the T cells may come from the graft donor. Sequencing used PBMCs, mostly from graft donor cells, obtained 360 days after TCRalphabeta/CD19-depleted stem cell transplant. The rearranged chain carries TRBV4-3 and TRBJ2-3, and possibly TRBD2, on 6 matching bases. The CDR3: CASSQKGTGESADTQYF. The sequence in DNA is TGCGCCAGCAGCCAAAAGGGGACGGGAGAAAGCGCAGATACGCAGTATTTT.